The 10 T cell receptor beta chains given below trace back to one sample, sequenced in a study of T cells expressing NK-cell markers. TCRdb re-called the 5' RACE reads; one entry per CDR3 protein, DNA not given. In total, the table holds fewer than 400,000 distinct CDR3 sequences. The sequencing input was blood T cells: a sorted CD56 or NKG2C T cell subset, CD4+ or CD8+ T cells, or bulk PBMC T cells (not recorded which). Receptor source: a man aged 18 to 69 in good health.

The J gene is TRBJ2-5, the V gene TRBV29-1; TCRdb gives TRBD1 as the D gene, but with no DNA this cannot be confirmed. Germline CDR1 SQVTM, CDR2 ANQGSEA. The CDR3 has 12 residues. The CDR3 sequence: CSVTGGRETQYF.

The chain is built from TRBV7-9 and TRBJ2-1; TCRdb's assignment of TRBD2 cannot be checked, as there is no DNA. Germline-derived CDR1 and CDR2 are SEHNR and FQNEAQ (reference sequence). This CDR3 has 13 amino acids. Here the CDR3 reads CASTRSGANEQFF.

V and J are TRBV6-5 and TRBJ2-4; TCRdb gives TRBD1 as the D gene, but with no DNA this cannot be confirmed. The germline V gene has CDR1 MNHEY and CDR2 SVGAGI. This CDR3 has 16 residues. The chain's CDR3 is CASSFQGKGTKNIQYF.

The CDR3 loop is CASLSSNTGELFF. V is TRBV28 and J is TRBJ2-2. The CDR3 covers 13 residues. CDR1 MDHEN and CDR2 SYDVKM come from the germline V gene.

The CDR3 here is CASSYTTGSLVNEQFF. V usage is TRBV6-5 and J usage is TRBJ2-1; TCRdb picks TRBD1, but there is no DNA to check that call. Per the germline V gene, CDR1 is MNHEY and CDR2 is SVGAGI. This CDR3 spans 16 amino acids.

The chain combines TRBV6-6 with TRBJ1-1. Germline V gene data show CDR1 as MNHNY and CDR2 as SVGAGI (reference sequence). The CDR3 extends over 12 amino acids. The CDR3 protein is CASSLIYAEAFF.

The chain employs TRBV7-9 and TRBJ1-5. CDR3 length: 12 amino acids. Germline V CDR1 and CDR2: SEHNR, FQNEAQ (reference sequence). CDR3 protein: CASTEGGQPQHF.

The chain joins TRBV9 to TRBJ1-4; there is no DNA to check the TCRdb D call of TRBD1. This CDR3 has 15 residues. Germline CDR1 SGDLS, CDR2 YYNGEE. The CDR3 region is CASSVRTGHNEKLFF.

The V gene is TRBV5-6, the J gene TRBJ2-7; lacking DNA, the TRBD2 call made by TCRdb goes unchecked. Germline-derived CDR1 and CDR2 are SGHDT and YYEEEE. The CDR3 covers 15 residues. CDR3 residues: CASSPGRGSSTEQYF.

The rearrangement uses TRBV20-1 and TRBJ1-5; TCRdb proposes TRBD1, but this gene call is untestable without DNA. From germline, CDR1 is DFQATT and CDR2 SNEGSKA (reference sequence). This CDR3 region has 14 residues. CDR3 loop: CSARDPTGGQPQHF.